The table lists the clone carrying this T cell receptor beta chain with many counts. No antigen is known for it. The data are from a study of early T cells in non-severe SARS-CoV-2 infection. Study background: Sequenced bulk RNA came from whole blood that was unsorted, and chains were unpaired. Study results and caveats: Private and CD4 specificities were missed by VDJdb matching, which favored anti-spike CD8 responses.

CDR3 length equals 16 residues. The J segment lost 9 bases and the V segment lost 2 bases, leaving 11 bases of the junction unmatched. The V gene's germline CDR1 is MGHRA and CDR2 YSYEKL. In the library, individual cDNA molecules carried attached unique molecular identifiers. TCRdb re-derived calls from the 5' RACE reads in MiXCR, one entry per CDR3 protein. The sample gives some 75,000 distinct CDR3 sequences, approximately 14% of which show up once; 1.4% is in the top ten. This chain joins TRBV4-1 and TRBJ2-7, with 12 bases identical to TRBD1. Sequenced input: whole blood. The TCR comes from an adult who was a healthcare worker with PCR-confirmed SARS-CoV-2 infection or an uninfected control (not recorded which). CDR3 sequence: CASSQNLRDRGRRQYF. DNA of the CDR3: TGCGCCAGCAGCCAAAACCTGCGGGACAGGGGGCGTCGGCAGTACTTC.